This TCR beta chain is drawn from a study of T cell changes during pregnancy in multiple sclerosis (dated by TCRdb to between 2018 and 2021). A note on the overall study: The study examined how the T cell repertoire changed over the course of pregnancy in women with multiple sclerosis.

This clone appeared a few times. Its recognized antigen is unknown. Nothing much larger sits one base from this clone, and base qualities are not available. The library was built by means of the immunoSEQ multiplex PCR assay. TCRdb mirrors the immuneACCESS table, restricted to in-frame sequences. Some clones are absent from its copies; in checked studies, under half trace to an unresolved V gene, and the reason for the others is unknown. This sample gives tens of thousands of clones in total; just over 90% of them show up just once. Around 4.3% of the sample is held by the ten biggest clonotypes. Unmatched junction bases come to 11, with V trimmed by 5 bases and J by 3 bases. Inclusive of the bounding cysteine and phenylalanine, the CDR3 is 16 residues long. The only DNA kept is the CDR3, 48 bases in frame from the first base.

This chain joins TRBV23-1 to TRBJ1-1; 8 nucleotides in the junction match TRBD1. TRBV23-1 is marked as an open reading frame, function uncertain. The receptor was isolated from a female donor in good health, enrolled as a control in a pregnancy study. Sequenced material: peripheral blood, taken in the second trimester of pregnancy. The nucleotide sequence is given as TGCGCCAGCAGTTATTATCAGGGGGCTCAGGACACTGAAGCTTTCTTT. Translated, this is CASSYYQGAQDTEAFF.